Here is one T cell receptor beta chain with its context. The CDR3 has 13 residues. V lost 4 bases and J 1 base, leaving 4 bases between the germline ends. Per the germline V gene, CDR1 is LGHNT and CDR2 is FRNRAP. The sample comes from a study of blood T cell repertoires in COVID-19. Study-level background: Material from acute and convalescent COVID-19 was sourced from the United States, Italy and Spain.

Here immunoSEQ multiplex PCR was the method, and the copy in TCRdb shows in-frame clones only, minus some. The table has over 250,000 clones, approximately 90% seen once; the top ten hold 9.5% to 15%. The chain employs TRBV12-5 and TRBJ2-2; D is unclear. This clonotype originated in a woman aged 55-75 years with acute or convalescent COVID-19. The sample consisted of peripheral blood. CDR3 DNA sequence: TGTGCTAGTGGTTCAGGGAACACCGGGGAGCTGTTTTTT. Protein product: CASGSGNTGELFF.